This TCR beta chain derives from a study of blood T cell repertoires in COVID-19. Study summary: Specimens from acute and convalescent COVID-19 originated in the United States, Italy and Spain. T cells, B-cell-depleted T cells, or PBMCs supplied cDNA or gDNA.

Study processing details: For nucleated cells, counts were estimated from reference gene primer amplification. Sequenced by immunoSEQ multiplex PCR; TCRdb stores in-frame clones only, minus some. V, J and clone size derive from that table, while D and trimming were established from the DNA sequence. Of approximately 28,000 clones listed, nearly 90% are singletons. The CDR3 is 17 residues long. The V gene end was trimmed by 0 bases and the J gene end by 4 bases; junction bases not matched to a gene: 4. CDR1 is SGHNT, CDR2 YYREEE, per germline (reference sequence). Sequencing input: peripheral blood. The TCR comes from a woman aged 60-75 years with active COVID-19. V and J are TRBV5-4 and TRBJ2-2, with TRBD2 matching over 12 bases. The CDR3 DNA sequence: TGTGCCAGCAGCTTGGGACTAGCGGGAGTGGGCACCGGGGAGCTGTTTTTT. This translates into CASSLGLAGVGTGELFF.